This record looks at one T cell receptor (beta chain) sequence and its context. Its target is not known. These data originate in a study of cytomegalovirus exposure and HLA in healthy donors. CDR1 and CDR2 from the germline V gene are MDHEN and SYDVKM. The V and J ends lost 6 bases and 5 bases, in that order; junction bases with no gene match: 4. This CDR3 is built from 15 residues. Clones were sequenced by immunoSEQ multiplex PCR, and TCRdb holds only the in-frame ones, with some missing. This sample has roughly 56,000 clones; about 88% occur once, and the top ten carry about 15%. Study results and limitations: Cytomegalovirus status was reportedly diagnosed by the classifier with high specificity and sensitivity. Most TCR sequences proved rare, with some public TCRs found in many donors.

This rearrangement joins TRBV28 to TRBJ2-1; 13 nucleotides agree with TRBD2. The sequenced sample was PBMCs. This sequence originates from a woman younger than 35 in good health and CMV-seronegative. CDR3 in DNA: TGTGCCAGCAGAGGACTAGCGGGAGAAGACAATGAGCAGTTCTTC. This translates into CASRGLAGEDNEQFF. Combining the CDR3 with reference TRBV28 and TRBJ2-1 gives the whole variable domain DVKVTQSSRYLVKRTGEKVFLECVQDMDHENMFWYRQDPGLGLRLIYFSYDVKMKEKGDIPEGYSVSREKKERFSLILESASTNQTSMYLCASRGLAGEDNEQFFGPGTRLTVL.